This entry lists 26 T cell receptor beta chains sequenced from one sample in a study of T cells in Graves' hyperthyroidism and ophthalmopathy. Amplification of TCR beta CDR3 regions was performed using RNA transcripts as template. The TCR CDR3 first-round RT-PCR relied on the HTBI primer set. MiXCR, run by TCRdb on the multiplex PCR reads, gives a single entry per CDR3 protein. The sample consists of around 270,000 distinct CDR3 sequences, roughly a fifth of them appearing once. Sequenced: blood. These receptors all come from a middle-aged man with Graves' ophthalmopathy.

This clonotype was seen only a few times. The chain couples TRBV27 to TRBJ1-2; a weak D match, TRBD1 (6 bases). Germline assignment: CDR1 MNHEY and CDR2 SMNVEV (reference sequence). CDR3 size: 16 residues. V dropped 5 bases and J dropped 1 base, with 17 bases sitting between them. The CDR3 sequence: CASSPLDSLNNYGYTF. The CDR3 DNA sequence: TGTGCCAGCAGTCCCCTGGACAGCCTTAATAACTATGGCTACACCTTC.

In DNA, the CDR3 is TGTGCCAGCACCCCGGGACAGCCTAGTTACACTGAAGACGATCGGGGAGCTTTCTTT. Protein: CASTPGQPSYTEDDRGAFF. The rearrangement joins TRBV27 to TRBJ1-1, with 7 bases matching TRBD1. The CDR3 has 19 amino acids. Germline loops: CDR1 MNHEY, CDR2 SMNVEV (reference sequence). V shed 7 bases and J 10 bases; nucleotides not matched to a gene: 30.

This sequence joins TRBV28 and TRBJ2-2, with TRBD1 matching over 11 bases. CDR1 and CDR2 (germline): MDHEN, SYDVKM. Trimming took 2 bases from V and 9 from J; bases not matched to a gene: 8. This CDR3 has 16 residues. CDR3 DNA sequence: TGTGCCAGCAGTTTAGGGACAGGGGGATGGGGCCGGGAGCTGTTTTTT. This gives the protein CASSLGTGGWGRELFF. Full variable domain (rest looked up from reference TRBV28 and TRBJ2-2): DVKVTQSSRYLVKRTGEKVFLECVQDMDHENMFWYRQDPGLGLRLIYFSYDVKMKEKGDIPEGYSVSREKKERFSLILESASTNQTSMYLCASSLGTGGWGRELFFGEGSRLTVL.

The CDR3 region is CASGRQGRDEQYF. CDR3 nucleotides: TGTGCCAGCGGCAGACAGGGAAGGGACGAGCAGTACTTC. The chain couples TRBV3-1 to TRBJ2-7, with 7 positions matching TRBD1. There are 13 residues in the CDR3. Germline CDR1 is LGHDT and CDR2 is YNNKEL (reference sequence). Germline trimming cut 8 bases from V and 5 bases from J; bases unmatched to any gene: 9.

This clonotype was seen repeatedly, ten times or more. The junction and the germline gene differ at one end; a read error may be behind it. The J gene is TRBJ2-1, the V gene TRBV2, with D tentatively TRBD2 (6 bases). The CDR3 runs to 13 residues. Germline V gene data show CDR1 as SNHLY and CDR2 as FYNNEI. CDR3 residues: CASSGDSYYEQFF. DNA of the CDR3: TGTGCCAGCAGTGGGGACTCCTACTATGAGCAGTTCTTC. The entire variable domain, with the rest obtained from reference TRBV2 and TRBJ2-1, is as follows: EPEVTQTPSHQVTQMGQEVILRCVPISNHLYFYWYRQILGQKVEFLVSFYNNEISEKSEIFDDQFSVERPDGSNFTLKIRSTKLEDSAMYFCASSGDSYYEQFFGPGTRLTVL.

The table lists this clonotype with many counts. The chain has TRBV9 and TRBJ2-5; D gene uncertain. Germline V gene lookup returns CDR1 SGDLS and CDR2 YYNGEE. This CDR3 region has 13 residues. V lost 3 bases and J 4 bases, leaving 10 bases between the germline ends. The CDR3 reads CASSEGVAETQYF. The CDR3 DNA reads TGTGCCAGCAGCGAAGGCGTCGCAGAGACCCAGTACTTC.

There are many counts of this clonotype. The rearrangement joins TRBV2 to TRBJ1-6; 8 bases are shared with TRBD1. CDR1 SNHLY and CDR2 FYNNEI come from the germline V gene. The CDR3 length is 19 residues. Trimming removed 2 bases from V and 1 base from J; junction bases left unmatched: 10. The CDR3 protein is CASSEPTGEHGSYNSPLHF. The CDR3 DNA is TGTGCCAGCAGTGAACCGACAGGGGAACACGGGTCCTATAATTCACCCCTCCACTTT.

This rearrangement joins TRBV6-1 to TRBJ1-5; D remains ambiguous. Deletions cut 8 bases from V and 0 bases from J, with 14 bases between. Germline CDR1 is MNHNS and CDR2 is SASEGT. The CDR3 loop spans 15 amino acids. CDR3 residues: CASPIRVDSNQPQHF. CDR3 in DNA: TGTGCCAGCCCTATCCGGGTCGATAGCAATCAGCCCCAGCATTTT.

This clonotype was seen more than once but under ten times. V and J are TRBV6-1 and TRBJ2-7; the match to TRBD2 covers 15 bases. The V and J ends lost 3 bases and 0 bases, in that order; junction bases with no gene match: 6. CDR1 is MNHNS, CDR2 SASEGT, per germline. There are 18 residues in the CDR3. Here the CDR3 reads CASSEGLAGGRISYEQYF. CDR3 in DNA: TGTGCCAGCAGTGAGGGACTAGCGGGAGGAAGAATCTCCTACGAGCAGTACTTC.

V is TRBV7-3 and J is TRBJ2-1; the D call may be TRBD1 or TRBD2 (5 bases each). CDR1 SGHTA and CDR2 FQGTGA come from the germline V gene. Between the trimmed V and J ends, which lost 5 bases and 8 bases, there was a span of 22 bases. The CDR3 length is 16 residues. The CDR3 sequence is CASSERSVGRRDEQFF. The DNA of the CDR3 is TGTGCCAGCAGCGAAAGGTCGGTGGGACGAAGGGATGAGCAGTTCTTC.

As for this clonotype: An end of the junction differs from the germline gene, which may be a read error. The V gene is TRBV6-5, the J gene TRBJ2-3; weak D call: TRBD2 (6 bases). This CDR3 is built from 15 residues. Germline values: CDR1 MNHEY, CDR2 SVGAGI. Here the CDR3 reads CASSDSSGATDTQYF. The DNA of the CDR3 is TGTGCCAGCAGTGACTCCTCGGGAGCCACAGATACGCAGTATTTT.

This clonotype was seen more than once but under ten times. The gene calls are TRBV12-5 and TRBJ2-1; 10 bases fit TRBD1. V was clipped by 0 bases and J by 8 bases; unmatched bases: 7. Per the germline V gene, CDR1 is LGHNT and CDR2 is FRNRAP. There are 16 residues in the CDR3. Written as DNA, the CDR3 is TGTGCTAGTGGTTTGGTGGTGGGGACAGGGGATCATGAGCAGTTCTTC. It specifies CASGLVVGTGDHEQFF.

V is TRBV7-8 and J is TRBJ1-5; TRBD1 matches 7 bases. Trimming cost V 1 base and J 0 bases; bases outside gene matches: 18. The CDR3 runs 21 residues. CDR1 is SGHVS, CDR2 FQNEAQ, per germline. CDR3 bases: TGTGCCAGCAGCTTAGAGGGAACCGTCCGGGACAGATATTATAGCAATCAGCCCCAGCATTTT. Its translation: CASSLEGTVRDRYYSNQPQHF.

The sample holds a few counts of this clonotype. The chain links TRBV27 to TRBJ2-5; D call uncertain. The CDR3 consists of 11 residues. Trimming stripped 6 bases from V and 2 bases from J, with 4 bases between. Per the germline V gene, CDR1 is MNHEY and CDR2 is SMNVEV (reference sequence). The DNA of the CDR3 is TGTGCCAGCAGGACTCAAGAGACCCAGTACTTC. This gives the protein CASRTQETQYF.

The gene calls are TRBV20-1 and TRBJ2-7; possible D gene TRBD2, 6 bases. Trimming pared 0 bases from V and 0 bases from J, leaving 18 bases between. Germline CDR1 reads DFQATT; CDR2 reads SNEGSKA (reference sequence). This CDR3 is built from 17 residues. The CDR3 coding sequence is TGCAGTGCTAGAGATCTAAGCCCTAGCGCAAGCTCCTACGAGCAGTACTTC. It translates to CSARDLSPSASSYEQYF.

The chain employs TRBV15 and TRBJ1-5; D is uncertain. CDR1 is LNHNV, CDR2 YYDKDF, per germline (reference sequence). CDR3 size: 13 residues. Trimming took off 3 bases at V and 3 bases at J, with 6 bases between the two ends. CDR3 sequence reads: CATSRSYNQPQHF. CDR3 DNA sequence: TGTGCCACCAGCAGGAGCTACAATCAGCCCCAGCATTTT.

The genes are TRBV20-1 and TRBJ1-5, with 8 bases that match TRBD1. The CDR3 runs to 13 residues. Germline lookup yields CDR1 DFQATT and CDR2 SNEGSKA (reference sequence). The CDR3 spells CSLQGALGQPQHF. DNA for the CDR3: TGCTCCCTTCAGGGGGCTTTAGGGCAGCCCCAGCATTTT.

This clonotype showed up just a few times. The chain's CDR3 is CATSDPSFQQGTTDTQYF. The CDR3 nucleotides read TGTGCCACCAGTGATCCCTCCTTTCAACAGGGGACCACAGATACGCAGTATTTT. V usage is TRBV24-1 and J usage is TRBJ2-3; 7 positions agree with TRBD1. After removal of 3 bases from V and 2 bases from J, the junction contained 13 bases not matched to a gene. Germline V lookup: CDR1 KGHDR, CDR2 SFDVKD. This CDR3 comprises 18 residues.

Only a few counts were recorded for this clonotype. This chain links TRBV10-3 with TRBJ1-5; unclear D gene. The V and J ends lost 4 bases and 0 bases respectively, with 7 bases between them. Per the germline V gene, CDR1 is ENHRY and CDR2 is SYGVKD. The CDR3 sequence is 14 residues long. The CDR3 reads CAISGLYSNQPQHF. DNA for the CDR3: TGTGCCATCAGTGGGCTATATAGCAATCAGCCCCAGCATTTT.

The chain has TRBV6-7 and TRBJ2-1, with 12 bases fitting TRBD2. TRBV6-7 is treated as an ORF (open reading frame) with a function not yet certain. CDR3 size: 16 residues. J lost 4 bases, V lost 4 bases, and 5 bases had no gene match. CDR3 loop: CASSSSGRAFYNEQFF. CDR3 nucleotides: TGTGCCAGCAGTTCTAGCGGGAGGGCCTTTTACAATGAGCAGTTCTTC.

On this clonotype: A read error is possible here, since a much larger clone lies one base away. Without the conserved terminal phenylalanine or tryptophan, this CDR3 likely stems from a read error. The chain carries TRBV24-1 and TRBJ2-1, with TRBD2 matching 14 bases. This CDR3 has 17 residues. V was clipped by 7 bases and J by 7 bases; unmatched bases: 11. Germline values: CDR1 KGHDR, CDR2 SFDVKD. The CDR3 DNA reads TGTGCCACCAGGGGATCCTCCGGGACTAGCGGGAGTAATGAGCAGTTCCTC. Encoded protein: CATRGSSGTSGSNEQFL.

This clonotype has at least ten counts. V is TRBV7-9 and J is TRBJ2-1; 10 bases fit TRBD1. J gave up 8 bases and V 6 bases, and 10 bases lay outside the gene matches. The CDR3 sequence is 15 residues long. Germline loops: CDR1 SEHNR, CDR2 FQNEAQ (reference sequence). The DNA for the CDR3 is TGTGCCAGCAGAACCGGGACAGGGGTAAGGGATGAGCAGTTCTTC. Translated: CASRTGTGVRDEQFF.

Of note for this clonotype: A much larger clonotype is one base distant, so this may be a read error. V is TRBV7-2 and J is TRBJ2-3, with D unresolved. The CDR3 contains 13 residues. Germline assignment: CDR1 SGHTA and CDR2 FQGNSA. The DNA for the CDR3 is TGTGCCAGCAGCTTAACATTCGCAGATACGCAGTGTTTT. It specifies CASSLTFADTQCF.

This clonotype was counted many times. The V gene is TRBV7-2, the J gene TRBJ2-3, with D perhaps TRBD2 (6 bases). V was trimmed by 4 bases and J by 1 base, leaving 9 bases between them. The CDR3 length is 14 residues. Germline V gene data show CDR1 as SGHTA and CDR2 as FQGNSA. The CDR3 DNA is TGTGCCAGCAGCTCGGGACTTCGCACAGATACGCAGTATTTT. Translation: CASSSGLRTDTQYF.

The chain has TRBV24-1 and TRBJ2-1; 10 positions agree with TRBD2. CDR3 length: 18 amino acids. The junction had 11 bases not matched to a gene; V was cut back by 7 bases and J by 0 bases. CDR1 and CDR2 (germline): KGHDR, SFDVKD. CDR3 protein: CATSAGLADPGSYNEQFF. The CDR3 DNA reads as TGTGCCACCAGCGCTGGACTAGCGGACCCTGGCTCCTACAATGAGCAGTTCTTC.

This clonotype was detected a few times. CDR3 bases: TGTGCCAGCAGTTCCCCCAAGGGAGCGATCGATGAGCAGTTCTTC. It yields the protein CASSSPKGAIDEQFF. The chain uses TRBV6-1 and TRBJ2-1; TRBD2 might be the D (5 bases). Per the germline V gene, CDR1 is MNHNS and CDR2 is SASEGT. CDR3 length: 15 amino acids. The V end lost 5 bases, the J end lost 8 bases, and 19 bases lay between the germline ends.